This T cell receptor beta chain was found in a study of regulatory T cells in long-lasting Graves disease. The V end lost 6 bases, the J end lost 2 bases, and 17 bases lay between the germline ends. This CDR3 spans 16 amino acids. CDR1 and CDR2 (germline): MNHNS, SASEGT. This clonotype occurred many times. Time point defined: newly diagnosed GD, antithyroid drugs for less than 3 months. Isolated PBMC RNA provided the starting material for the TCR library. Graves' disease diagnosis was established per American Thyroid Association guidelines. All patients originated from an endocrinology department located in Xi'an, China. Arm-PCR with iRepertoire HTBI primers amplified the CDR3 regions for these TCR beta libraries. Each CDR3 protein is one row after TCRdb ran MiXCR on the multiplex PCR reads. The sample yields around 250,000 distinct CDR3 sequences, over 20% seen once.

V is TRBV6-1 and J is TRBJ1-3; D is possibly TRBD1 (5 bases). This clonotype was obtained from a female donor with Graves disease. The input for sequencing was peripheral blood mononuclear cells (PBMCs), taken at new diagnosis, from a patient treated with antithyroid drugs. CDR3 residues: CASSPGGVSAGNTIYF. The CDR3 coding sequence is TGTGCCAGCAGCCCCGGGGGAGTAAGCGCTGGAAACACCATATATTTT.